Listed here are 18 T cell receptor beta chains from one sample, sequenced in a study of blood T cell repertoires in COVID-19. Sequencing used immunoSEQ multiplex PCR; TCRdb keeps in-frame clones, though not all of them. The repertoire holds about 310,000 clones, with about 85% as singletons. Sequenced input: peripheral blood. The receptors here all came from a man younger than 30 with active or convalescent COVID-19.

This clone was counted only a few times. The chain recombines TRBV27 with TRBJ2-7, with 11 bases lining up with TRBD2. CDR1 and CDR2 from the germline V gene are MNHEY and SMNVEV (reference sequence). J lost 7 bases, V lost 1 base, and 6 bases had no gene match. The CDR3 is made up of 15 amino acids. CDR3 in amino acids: CASSLFSGGAGEQYF. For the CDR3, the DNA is TGTGCCAGCAGTTTATTTAGCGGGGGGGCCGGGGAGCAGTACTTC.

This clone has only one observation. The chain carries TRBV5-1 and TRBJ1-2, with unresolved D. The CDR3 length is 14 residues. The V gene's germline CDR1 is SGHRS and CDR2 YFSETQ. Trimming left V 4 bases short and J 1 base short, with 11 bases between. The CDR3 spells CASSPDDFNYGYTF. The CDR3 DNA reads TGCGCCAGCAGCCCTGACGACTTTAACTATGGCTACACCTTC.

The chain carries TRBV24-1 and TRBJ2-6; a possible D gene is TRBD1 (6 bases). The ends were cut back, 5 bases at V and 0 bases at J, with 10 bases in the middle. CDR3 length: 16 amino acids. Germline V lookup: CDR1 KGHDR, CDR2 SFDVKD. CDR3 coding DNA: TGTGCCACCAGTGGGGACAAAGTCTCTGGGGCCAACGTCCTGACTTTC. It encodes CATSGDKVSGANVLTF.

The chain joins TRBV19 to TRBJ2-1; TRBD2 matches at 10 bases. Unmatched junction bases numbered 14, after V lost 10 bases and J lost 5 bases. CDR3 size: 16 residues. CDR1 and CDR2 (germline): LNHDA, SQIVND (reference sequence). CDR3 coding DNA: TGTGCCACAGAGGAAATAGCGGGAGGTTCCCACAATGAGCAGTTCTTC. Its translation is CATEEIAGGSHNEQFF. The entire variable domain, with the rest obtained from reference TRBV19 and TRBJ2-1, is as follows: DGGITQSPKYLFRKEGQNVTLSCEQNLNHDAMYWYRQDPGQGLRLIYYSQIVNDFQKGDIAEGYSVSREKKESFPLTVTSAQKNPTAFYLCATEEIAGGSHNEQFFGPGTRLTVL.

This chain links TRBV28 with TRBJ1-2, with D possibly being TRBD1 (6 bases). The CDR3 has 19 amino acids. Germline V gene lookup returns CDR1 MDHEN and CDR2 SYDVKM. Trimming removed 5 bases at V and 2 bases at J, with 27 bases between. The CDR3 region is CASSPSRIGTSSLNYGYTF. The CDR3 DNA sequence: TGTGCCAGCAGTCCCTCACGAATCGGGACATCTTCATTAAACTATGGCTACACCTTC.

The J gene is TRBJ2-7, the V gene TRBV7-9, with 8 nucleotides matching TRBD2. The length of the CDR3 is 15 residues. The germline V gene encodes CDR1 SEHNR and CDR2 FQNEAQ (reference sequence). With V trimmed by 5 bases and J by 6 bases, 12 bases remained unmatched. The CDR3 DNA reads TGTGCCAGCAGCCCAGGGACTAGTTCTCTATCCGAGCAGTACTTC. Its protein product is CASSPGTSSLSEQYF.

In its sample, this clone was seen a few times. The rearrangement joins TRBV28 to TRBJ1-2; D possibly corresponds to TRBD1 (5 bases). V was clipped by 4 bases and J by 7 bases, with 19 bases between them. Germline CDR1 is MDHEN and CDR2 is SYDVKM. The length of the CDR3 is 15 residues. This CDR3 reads CASSSEGLRFSGYTF. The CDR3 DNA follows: TGTGCCAGCAGTTCCGAGGGACTTAGGTTCAGTGGCTACACCTTC.

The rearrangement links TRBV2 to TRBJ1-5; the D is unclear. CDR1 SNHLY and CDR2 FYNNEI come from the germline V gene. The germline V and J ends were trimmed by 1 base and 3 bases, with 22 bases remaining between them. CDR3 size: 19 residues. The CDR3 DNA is TGTGCCAGCAGTGAAGTCGGCGGGTTTGCCCCAATCTCCAATCAGCCCCAGCATTTT. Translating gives CASSEVGGFAPISNQPQHF.

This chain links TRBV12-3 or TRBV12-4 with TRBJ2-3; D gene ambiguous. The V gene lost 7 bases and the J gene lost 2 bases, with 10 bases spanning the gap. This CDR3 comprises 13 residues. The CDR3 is CASTPYVTDTQYF. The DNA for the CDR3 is TGTGCCAGCACCCCCTACGTCACAGATACGCAGTATTTT.

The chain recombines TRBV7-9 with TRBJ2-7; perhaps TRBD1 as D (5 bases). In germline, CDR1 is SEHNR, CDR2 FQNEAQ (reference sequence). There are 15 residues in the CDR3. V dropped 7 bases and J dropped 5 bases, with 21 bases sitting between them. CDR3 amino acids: CASTLSTAGSHEQYF. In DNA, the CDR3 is TGTGCCAGCACCCTCTCAACGGCAGGGTCCCACGAGCAGTACTTC.

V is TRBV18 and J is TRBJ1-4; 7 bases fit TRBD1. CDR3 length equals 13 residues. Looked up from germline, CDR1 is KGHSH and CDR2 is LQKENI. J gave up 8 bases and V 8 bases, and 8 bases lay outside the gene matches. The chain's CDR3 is CASRDRAEEKLFF. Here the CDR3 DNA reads TGTGCCAGCAGAGACAGGGCAGAAGAAAAACTGTTTTTT.

The CDR3 bases are TGTGCCAGCAGCTCCCCTAGTCGGATCTATGGCTACACCTTC. It yields the protein CASSSPSRIYGYTF. This chain connects TRBV7-2 to TRBJ1-2; D gene uncertain. The ends were cut back, 4 bases at V and 4 bases at J, with 13 bases in the middle. The germline CDR1 and CDR2 sequences are SGHTA and FQGNSA. CDR3 length: 14 amino acids.

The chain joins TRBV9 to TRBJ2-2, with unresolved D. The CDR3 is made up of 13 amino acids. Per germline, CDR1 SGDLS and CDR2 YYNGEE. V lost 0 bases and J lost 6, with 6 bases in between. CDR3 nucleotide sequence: TGTGCCAGCAGCGTAGGCCTAGCCGGGGAGCTGTTTTTT. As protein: CASSVGLAGELFF.

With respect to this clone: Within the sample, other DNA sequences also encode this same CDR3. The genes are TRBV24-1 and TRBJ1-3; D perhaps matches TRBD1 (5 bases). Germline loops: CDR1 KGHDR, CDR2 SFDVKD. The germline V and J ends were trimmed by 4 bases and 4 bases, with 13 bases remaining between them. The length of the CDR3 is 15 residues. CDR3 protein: CATSDPRGSGNTIYF. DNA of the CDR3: TGTGCCACCAGTGACCCGCGGGGGAGCGGAAACACCATATATTTT.

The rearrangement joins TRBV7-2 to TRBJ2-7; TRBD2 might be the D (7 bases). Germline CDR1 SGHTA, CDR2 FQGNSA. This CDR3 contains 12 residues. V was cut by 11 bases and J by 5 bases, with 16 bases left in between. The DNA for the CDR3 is TGTGCCTCTGGCGGGGGCCTTCACGAGCAGTACTTC. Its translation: CASGGGLHEQYF. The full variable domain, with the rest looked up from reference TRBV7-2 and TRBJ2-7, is GAGVSQSPSNKVTEKGKDVELRCDPISGHTALYWYRQSLGQGLEFLIYFQGNSAPDKSGLPSDRFSAERTGGSVSTLTIQRTQQEDSAVYLCASGGGLHEQYFGPGTRLTVT.

CDR3 loop: CASSSPGQGMSYEQYF. In DNA, the CDR3 is TGTGCCAGCAGTTCACCGGGACAGGGTATGTCCTACGAGCAGTACTTC. The chain carries TRBV6-2 or TRBV6-3 and TRBJ2-7, with 9 bases aligning to TRBD1. Per the germline V gene, CDR1 is MNHEY and CDR2 is SVGEGT. The ends lost 4 bases at V and 1 base at J; junction bases unmatched: 8. This CDR3 comprises 16 residues.

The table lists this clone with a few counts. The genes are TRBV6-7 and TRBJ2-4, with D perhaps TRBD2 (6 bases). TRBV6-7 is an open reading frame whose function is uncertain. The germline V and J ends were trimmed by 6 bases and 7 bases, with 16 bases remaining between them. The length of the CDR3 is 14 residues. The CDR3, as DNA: TGTGCCAGCAGGCCGGAGGCGGGGCGGAACATTCAGTACTTC. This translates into CASRPEAGRNIQYF.

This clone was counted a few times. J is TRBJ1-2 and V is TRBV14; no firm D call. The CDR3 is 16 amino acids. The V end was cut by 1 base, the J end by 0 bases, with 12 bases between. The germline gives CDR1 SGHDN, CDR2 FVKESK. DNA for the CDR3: TGTGCCAGCAGCCAAGTCCGGGGAGCAGCTAACTATGGCTACACCTTC. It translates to CASSQVRGAANYGYTF. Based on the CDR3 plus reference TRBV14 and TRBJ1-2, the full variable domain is EAGVTQFPSHSVIEKGQTVTLRCDPISGHDNLYWYRRVMGKEIKFLLHFVKESKQDESGMPNNRFLAERTGGTYSTLKVQPAELEDSGVYFCASSQVRGAANYGYTFGSGTRLTVV.